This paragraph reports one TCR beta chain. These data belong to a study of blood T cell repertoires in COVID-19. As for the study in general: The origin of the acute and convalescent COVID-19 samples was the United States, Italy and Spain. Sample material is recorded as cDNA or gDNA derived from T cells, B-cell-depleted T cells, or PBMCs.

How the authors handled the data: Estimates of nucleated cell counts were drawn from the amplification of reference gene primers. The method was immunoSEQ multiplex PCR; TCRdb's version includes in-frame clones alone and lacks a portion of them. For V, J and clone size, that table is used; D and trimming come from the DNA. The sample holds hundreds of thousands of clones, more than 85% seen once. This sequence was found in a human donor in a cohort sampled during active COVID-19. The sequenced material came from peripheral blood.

The chain's CDR3 is CASSIDPGMNSPLHF. The CDR3 DNA reads TGTGCCAGTAGTATAGATCCCGGGATGAATTCACCCCTCCACTTT. The V and J genes are TRBV19 and TRBJ1-6; D gene uncertain. Germline V gene data show CDR1 as LNHDA and CDR2 as SQIVND (reference sequence). Trimming removed 0 bases at V and 7 bases at J, with 10 bases between. The CDR3 extends over 15 amino acids.